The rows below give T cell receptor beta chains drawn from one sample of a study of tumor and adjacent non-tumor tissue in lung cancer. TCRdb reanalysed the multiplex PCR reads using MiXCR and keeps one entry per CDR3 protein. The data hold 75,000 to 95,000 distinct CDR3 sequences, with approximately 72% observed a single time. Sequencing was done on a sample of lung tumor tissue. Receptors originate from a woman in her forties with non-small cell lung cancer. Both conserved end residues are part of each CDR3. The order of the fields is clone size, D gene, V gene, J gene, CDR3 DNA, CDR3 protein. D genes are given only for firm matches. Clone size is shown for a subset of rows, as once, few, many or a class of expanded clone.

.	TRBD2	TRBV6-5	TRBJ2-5	TGTGCCAACACCAAAAGCGGGGGGGGGGAGACCCAGTACTTC	CANTKSGGGETQYF
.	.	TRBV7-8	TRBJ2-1	TGTGTCAGCAACCCGTCCCCTTTTCCGCAGTTCTTC	CVSNPSPFPQFF
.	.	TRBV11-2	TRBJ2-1	TGTGCCAGCAGCGAGTCACTAGCTGTACTGTACAATGAGCAGTTCTTC	CASSESLAVLYNEQFF
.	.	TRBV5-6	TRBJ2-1	TGTACCAGCAGCCACAGTCGAGGTGAGCAGTTCTTC	CTSSHSRGEQFF
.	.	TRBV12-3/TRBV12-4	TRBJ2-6	TGTGCCAGCAGTTTCAGTCTCTCTGGGGTCAATGTCCTGACTTTC	CASSFSLSGVNVLTF
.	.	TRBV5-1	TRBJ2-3	TGCGCCAGCAGCCCAGGACGGACTAGCACAGATACGCAGTATTTT	CASSPGRTSTDTQYF
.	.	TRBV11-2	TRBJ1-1	TGTGTCAGCATCTTTTCGGAGACCTACCGAAATGAAGCTCTCTTT	CVSIFSETYRNEALF
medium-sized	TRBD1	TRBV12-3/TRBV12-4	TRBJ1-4	TGTGCCAGCAGTTCGGACAGGGAGAAAGAAAAACTGTTTTTT	CASSSDREKEKLFF
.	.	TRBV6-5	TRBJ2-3	TGTGCCAGCAGTTACTCTCCCCCGGGGAGGACAGATACGCAATATTTT	CASSYSPPGRTDTQYF
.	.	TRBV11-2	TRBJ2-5	TGCGCCAGCAGCTTAGGACTACAGTATCAGCGGGAGACCCAGTACTTC	CASSLGLQYQRETQYF
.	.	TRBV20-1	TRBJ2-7	TGCAATGCTAGTGCGTGGCTGGGGAACTACGAACAGTACTTC	CNASAWLGNYEQYF
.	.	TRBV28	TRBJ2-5	TGTGCCAGAAGTGACACAGGAACTCAGTACTTC	CARSDTGTQYF
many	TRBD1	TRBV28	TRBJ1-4	TGTGCCAGCGGACAGGGAAGTGCAACTAATGAAAAACTGTTTTTT	CASGQGSATNEKLFF
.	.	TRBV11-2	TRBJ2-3	TGTGCCAGCAACTTAGGAGGGTCAGGGCGGGATACGCAGTATTTT	CASNLGGSGRDTQYF
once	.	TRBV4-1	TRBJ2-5	TGCGCCATCAGTCAAGATCGGGACGGGGTCGAGACCCAGTACTTC	CAISQDRDGVETQYF
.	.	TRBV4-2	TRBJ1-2	TGTGGCAGCAGCCAAGCTACAGGGAGCGGTGGCTACATCTTC	CGSSQATGSGGYIF
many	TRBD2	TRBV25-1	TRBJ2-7	TGTGCCAGCAGTGCTAGCGGGGACGAGCAGTACTTC	CASSASGDEQYF
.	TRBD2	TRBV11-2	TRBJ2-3	TGTGCGAGCAGCCGGGCGGCGGGGGGGCTCGGTAGCACAGATACGCAGTGTTTT	CASSRAAGGLGSTDTQCF
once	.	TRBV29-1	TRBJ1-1	TGCAGGGTGGACCCCCGGACAGCTGGGACTGAAGCTTTCTTT	CRVDPRTAGTEAFF
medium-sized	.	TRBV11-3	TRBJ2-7	TGTGCCAGCAGCTTAGATACAGGGACCTACGAGCAGTACTTC	CASSLDTGTYEQYF
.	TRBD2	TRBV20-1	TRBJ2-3	TGCAGTGCTAGGACTAGCAGGAGCCGGGGAGATACGCAGTATTTT	CSARTSRSRGDTQYF
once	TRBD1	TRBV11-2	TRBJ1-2	TGTGACAGCAGCTTGGGGACAGGAAACTATAGCTACACGTTC	CDSSLGTGNYSYTF
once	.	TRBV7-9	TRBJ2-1	TGTGCTAGTAGCTTAGGACAGTGTGATCTTTATGAGCAGTTCTTC	CASSLGQCDLYEQFF
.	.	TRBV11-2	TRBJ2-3	TGTGCCAGCAGCTTAGAAGGGTCGGGGCAGGATACGCAGTATTTT	CASSLEGSGQDTQYF
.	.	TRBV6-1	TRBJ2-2	TGTGCCACCAGGCACAGGGCGGGCGGGGGGCTGTTTTTT	CATRHRAGGGLFF
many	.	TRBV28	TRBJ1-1	TGTGCCAGCAGGATGGGGATTCAGGGTGGGCTGAACACTGAAGCTTTCTTT	CASRMGIQGGLNTEAFF
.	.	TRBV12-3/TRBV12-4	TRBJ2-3	TGTGCCAGCAATACCCGGACGCATACTAGCACAGATACGCAGTATTTT	CASNTRTHTSTDTQYF
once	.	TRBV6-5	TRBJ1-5	TGTGCCAGCGGTTATCTGGGACAGCCCCAGCATTTT	CASGYLGQPQHF
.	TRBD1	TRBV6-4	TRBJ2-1	TGTGCCAGCAGTGACGAGAGGACAGGGGGAAATGAACGGTTCTTC	CASSDERTGGNERFF
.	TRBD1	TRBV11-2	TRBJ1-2	TGTGCCAGTAGCTTCGGACAGGCCGAATACACCTTC	CASSFGQAEYTF
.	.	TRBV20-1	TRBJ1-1	TGCAGTGCTAGAGATCAGCAGGATAGCACCCTGAACACTGTAGCTTTCTTT	CSARDQQDSTLNTVAFF
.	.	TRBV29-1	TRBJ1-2	TGCAGCATTGAAATATTTGTTGGTATGCAGGGCTACACCTTC	CSIEIFVGMQGYTF
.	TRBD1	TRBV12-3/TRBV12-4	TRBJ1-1	TGTACCAGTAGTCCAACTCGGGACAGAGAAACTTTCTTT	CTSSPTRDRETFF
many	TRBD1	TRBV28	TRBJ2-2	TGTGCCAGCAGTCGACAGGGACATAGCACCGGGGAGCTGTTTTTT	CASSRQGHSTGELFF
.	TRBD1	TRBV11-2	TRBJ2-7	TGTGCCAGCAGGCCAACCCAGGGGGTCCCCTACGAGCAGTACTTT	CASRPTQGVPYEQYF
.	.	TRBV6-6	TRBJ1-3	TGTGCTATCAGTTACGGCAGTCGGGAGATTGGAAACACCATATATTTT	CAISYGSREIGNTIYF
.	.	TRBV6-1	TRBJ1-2	TGTGCCAACAGTGAAGGCCCCCGGACCGTATACCTCTATGGCTACACCTTC	CANSEGPRTVYLYGYTF
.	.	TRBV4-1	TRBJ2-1	TGTGCCGGCAGCCGGAGGGGCCACCCGCAGTTCTTC	CAGSRRGHPQFF
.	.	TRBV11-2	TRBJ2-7	TGTGCCAGCAGCTTAGTAGACCGCTACGAGCATTATTTC	CASSLVDRYEHYF
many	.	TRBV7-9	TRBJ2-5	TGTGCCAGCAGCCCGGACAGTAGTGCGGAGACCCAGTACTTC	CASSPDSSAETQYF
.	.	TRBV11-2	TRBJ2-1	TGTACCAGCAGCTTAGGGCCACTAGTTGGGCGCAATGAGCAGTTCTTC	CTSSLGPLVGRNEQFF
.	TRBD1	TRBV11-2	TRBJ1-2	TGTGCCAACCGGGGACAGACCTTCCTCTATGACTACACCTTC	CANRGQTFLYDYTF
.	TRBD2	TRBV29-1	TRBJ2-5	TGCAGCATCGCAGGGACTAGCGGGGGGGCCCAATACTTC	CSIAGTSGGAQYF
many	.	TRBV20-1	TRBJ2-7	TGCAGTGCGGGGGGGACAGTCTACGAGCAGTACTTC	CSAGGTVYEQYF
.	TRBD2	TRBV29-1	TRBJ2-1	TGCAGCGTTGAAACAATGACTAGCGGGAGGGGGGGTAAGCAGTTCTTT	CSVETMTSGRGGKQFF
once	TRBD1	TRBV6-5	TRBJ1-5	TGTGCCCGCAGGTCGGGACAGGGTATTCAGCCCCACCATTTT	CARRSGQGIQPHHF
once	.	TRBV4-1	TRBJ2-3	TGCGACAGCAGCCAAAATTTGTCTAGCACAGATACGCAGTATTTT	CDSSQNLSSTDTQYF
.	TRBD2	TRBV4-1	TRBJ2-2	TGCGCCAACAACTCGGGACTAGCGGAAGCGGTCGGGGAGCCGCTTTTT	CANNSGLAEAVGEPLF
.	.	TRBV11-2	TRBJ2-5	TGTGCCAACAGCTCCGGGGTTTTCCAAGAGACCCAATACTTC	CANSSGVFQETQYF
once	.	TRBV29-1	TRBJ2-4	TGCAGCGTTGGGGGACTGACAGAGAGTAGGCACATTCAATACTTC	CSVGGLTESRHIQYF
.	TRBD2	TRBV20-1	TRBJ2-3	TGCAGTGTTGACACTAGTGTCGGGGGGACAGATACGCAGTATTTT	CSVDTSVGGTDTQYF
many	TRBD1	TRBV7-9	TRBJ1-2	TGTGCCAGCAGCATTGGACAGGGAGGTGGCTACACCTTC	CASSIGQGGGYTF
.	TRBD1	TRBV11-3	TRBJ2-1	TGTGCCAGCAGCCTCGGACAGGGGGGCGATGAACAGTTCTTC	CASSLGQGGDEQFF